This TCR beta chain emerged from a study of blood T cells in healthy people across ages. Study results and limitations: Across the age range, TCR beta diversity per million T cells fell in a roughly linear way. It was the long-lived donors that had more naive CD4+ cells and higher diversity than aged donors.

This clonotype was detected only a few times. Antigen: not known. A J-beta primer mix and a sample-barcoded 5' primer were used in a second PCR of about 7 to 12 cycles. CDR3-containing paired-end reads numbered at least 2.5 million in each sample. TCRdb passed the 5' RACE reads through MiXCR, listing each CDR3 protein once. The sample consists of 650,000 to 800,000 distinct CDR3 sequences, approximately 44% of them appearing once. The CDR3 length is 15 residues. The sequence was obtained from a man in his 60s in good health. Sequenced: blood. This chain links TRBV21-1 with TRBJ2-1; the table's TRBD1 call for D was not verified on the DNA. TRBV21-1 is designated a pseudogene. The CDR3 protein is CASSKAGGGLNEQFF. The DNA of the CDR3 is TGTGCCAGCAGCAAAGCTGGGGGGGGCCTCAATGAGCAGTTCTTC.